The 14 T cell receptor beta chains listed next were all sequenced from one sample in a study of blood T cell repertoires in COVID-19. Repertoires were generated with immunoSEQ multiplex PCR, while TCRdb's copy carries only in-frame clones and drops some. The data hold about 220,000 clones, with about 91% observed a single time. Sequenced material: PBMCs or T cells enriched from blood (not recorded which). The receptors originated from a woman between 40 and 50 years old with acute COVID-19.

The rearrangement uses TRBV19 and TRBJ1-2; a weak D match, TRBD1 (5 bases). The V and J ends lost 2 bases and 4 bases respectively, with 11 bases between them. This CDR3 is built from 14 residues. CDR1 LNHDA and CDR2 SQIVND come from the germline V gene (reference sequence). The CDR3 nucleotides are TGTGCCAGTAGTATAAGGGGATCACGCTATGGCTACACCTTC. It yields the protein CASSIRGSRYGYTF.

V gene TRBV5-1 combines with J gene TRBJ2-1; 7 nucleotides align to TRBD1. CDR3 length equals 18 residues. J gave up 1 base and V 1 base, and 11 bases lay outside the gene matches. Germline values: CDR1 SGHRS, CDR2 YFSETQ. The CDR3: CASSLKGARVPSYNEQFF. The CDR3 DNA reads as TGCGCCAGCAGCTTGAAGGGGGCGCGTGTCCCTTCCTACAATGAGCAGTTCTTC.

The V call is TRBV7-9, the J call TRBJ2-6; D ambiguous. V was clipped by 3 bases and J by 0 bases, with 3 bases between them. CDR1 and CDR2 (germline): SEHNR, FQNEAQ (reference sequence). The CDR3 runs 14 residues. DNA of the CDR3: TGTGCCAGCAGCTTCAGCTCTGGGGCCAACGTCCTGACTTTC. As protein: CASSFSSGANVLTF.

The chain employs TRBV5-5 and TRBJ1-1, with 7 bases fitting TRBD1. Germline V lookup: CDR1 SGHKS, CDR2 YYEKEE (reference sequence). J gave up 4 bases and V 0 bases, and 6 bases lay outside the gene matches. The CDR3 consists of 15 residues. The CDR3 spells CASSLAPTGLTEAFF. DNA of the CDR3: TGTGCCAGCAGCTTGGCCCCGACAGGGCTCACTGAAGCTTTCTTT.

The rearrangement links TRBV3-1 (or the pseudogene TRBV3-2) to TRBJ2-1, with 10 bases identical to TRBD1. From germline, CDR1 is LGHDT and CDR2 YNNKEL (reference sequence). The J segment lost 9 bases and the V segment lost 1 base, leaving 6 bases of the junction unmatched. The CDR3 is 15 amino acids. This chain's CDR3 is CASSQVPGQGPEQFF. DNA of the CDR3: TGTGCCAGCAGCCAAGTCCCGGGACAGGGGCCTGAGCAGTTCTTC.

The chain has TRBV6-5 and TRBJ1-1, with D possibly being TRBD1 (6 bases). V was trimmed by 6 bases and J by 10 bases, leaving 18 bases between them. The CDR3 totals 13 residues. Germline-derived CDR1 and CDR2 are MNHEY and SVGAGI. In DNA form, the CDR3 reads TGTGCCAGCAGCCAAGACAGGCAAAGGGGAGCTTTCTTT. It translates to CASSQDRQRGAFF.

The rearrangement uses TRBV12-3 or TRBV12-4 and TRBJ1-2; 7 nucleotides align to TRBD1. The V and J ends lost 5 bases and 8 bases, in that order; junction bases with no gene match: 8. The CDR3 covers 13 residues. The CDR3 reads CASSLPTGLGYTF. The CDR3 DNA follows: TGTGCCAGCAGTCTACCGACAGGGCTGGGCTACACCTTC.

The genes are TRBV5-1 and TRBJ1-3; D remains unclear. Trimming left V 4 bases short and J 1 base short, with 9 bases between. The CDR3 length is 14 residues. Germline values: CDR1 SGHRS, CDR2 YFSETQ. The CDR3 region is CASSPERSGNTIYF. CDR3 bases: TGCGCCAGCAGCCCCGAGAGGTCTGGAAACACCATATATTTT.

V usage is TRBV19 and J usage is TRBJ1-1, with D unclear. Germline CDR1 reads LNHDA; CDR2 reads SQIVND (reference sequence). The CDR3 is 13 residues long. The V end was cut by 3 bases, the J end by 5 bases, with 10 bases between. The DNA for the CDR3 is TGTGCCAGTAGTATCTCAGGCGAAACTGAAGCTTTCTTT. As protein: CASSISGETEAFF.

The rearrangement uses TRBV4-2 and TRBJ1-6; the D gene is possibly TRBD1 (6 bases). The CDR3 has 14 residues. V dropped 2 bases and J dropped 7 bases, with 9 bases sitting between them. The germline CDR1 and CDR2 sequences are LGHNA and YNFKEQ. CDR3 sequence (DNA): TGTGCCAGCAGCCAACAAACAGGGAATTCACCCCTCCACTTT. This translates into CASSQQTGNSPLHF.

The rearrangement joins TRBV15 to TRBJ1-6, with D perhaps matching TRBD1 (5 bases). The ends were cut back, 1 base at V and 9 bases at J, with 13 bases in the middle. The CDR3 extends over 15 amino acids. Germline V gives CDR1 LNHNV, CDR2 YYDKDF (reference sequence). The CDR3 is CATSRGRGTGSPLHF. DNA for the CDR3: TGTGCCACCAGCAGAGGGCGGGGGACCGGTTCACCCCTCCACTTT.

The gene calls are TRBV2 and TRBJ2-3; weak D call: TRBD2 (5 bases). Trimming pared 8 bases from V and 0 bases from J, leaving 9 bases between. Germline V lookup: CDR1 SNHLY, CDR2 FYNNEI. The CDR3 runs to 13 residues. The CDR3 DNA reads as TGTGCCAGCTCTAGCCTGAGCACAGATACGCAGTATTTT. It is translated as CASSSLSTDTQYF.

The J gene is TRBJ2-7, the V gene TRBV11-3; D ambiguous. V was clipped by 7 bases and J by 13 bases, with 11 bases between them. CDR3 size: 9 residues. Germline loops: CDR1 SGHNT, CDR2 YENEEA. In nucleotides, the CDR3 is TGTGCCAGCACCCCGGTTTTATACTTC. As protein: CASTPVLYF.

The chain carries TRBV7-9 and TRBJ2-2, with 7 bases that match TRBD1. The CDR3 is 15 amino acids. Trimming took 5 bases from V and 5 from J; bases not matched to a gene: 8. Looked up from germline, CDR1 is SEHNR and CDR2 is FQNEAQ (reference sequence). The CDR3, as DNA: TGTGCCAGCAGCATCGACAGGGTAGGGACCGGGGAGCTGTTTTTT. It specifies CASSIDRVGTGELFF. Full variable domain (outside the CDR3, taken from reference TRBV7-9 and TRBJ2-2): DTGVSQNPRHKITKRGQNVTFRCDPISEHNRLYWYRQTLGQGPEFLTYFQNEAQLEKSRLLSDRFSAERPKGSFSTLEIQRTEQGDSAMYLCASSIDRVGTGELFFGEGSRLTVL.